One sample yielded the 14 T cell receptor beta chains listed below, sequenced in a study of regulatory T cells in long-lasting Graves disease. CDR3 regions were amplified by Arm-PCR using iRepertoire HTBI primers to build TCR beta libraries. TCRdb processed the multiplex PCR reads anew with MiXCR; each CDR3 protein has one entry. Of 250,000 or so distinct CDR3 sequences listed, around a sixth are singletons. Time point indicated: newly diagnosed GD, antithyroid drugs for less than 3 months. The TCR library was made from RNA extracted from PBMCs. These data also featured in a second study, about T cells in Graves' hyperthyroidism and ophthalmopathy.

Sequenced material: peripheral blood mononuclear cells (PBMCs), taken at new diagnosis, from a patient treated with antithyroid drugs. The receptor source for this set is a woman aged 25 to 39 with Graves disease.

The rearrangement links TRBV28 to TRBJ2-7; D call uncertain. The length of the CDR3 is 12 residues. The germline V and J ends were trimmed by 1 base and 2 bases, with 3 bases remaining between them. Germline V CDR1 and CDR2: MDHEN, SYDVKM. CDR3 nucleotides: TGTGCCAGCAGTTTATTCACCTACGAGCAGTACTTC. Translated, it gives CASSLFTYEQYF.

This clonotype was seen repeatedly, ten times or more. The CDR3: CASTESVSGYTF. The CDR3 coding sequence is TGTGCCAGTACGGAAAGCGTTTCTGGCTACACCTTC. The chain employs TRBV19 and TRBJ1-2; D gene uncertain. The germline CDR1 and CDR2 sequences are LNHDA and SQIVND (reference sequence). The CDR3 totals 12 residues. V was pared by 7 bases and J by 7 bases, with 13 bases between.

This clonotype has at least ten counts. V usage is TRBV3-1 and J usage is TRBJ1-3; D is undetermined. CDR3 length: 12 residues. Looked up from germline, CDR1 is LGHDT and CDR2 is YNNKEL (reference sequence). Trimming removed 2 bases from V and 8 bases from J, with 7 bases in between. This chain's CDR3 is CASSQKAYTIYF. CDR3 bases: TGTGCCAGCAGCCAAAAGGCTTACACCATATATTTT. The variable domain in full, with the rest retrieved from reference TRBV3-1 and TRBJ1-3, is DTAVSQTPKYLVTQMGNDKSIKCEQNLGHDTMYWYKQDSKKFLKIMFSYNNKELIINETVPNRFSPKSPDKAHLNLHINSLELGDSAVYFCASSQKAYTIYFGEGSWLTVV.

CDR3 sequence (DNA): TGTGCCAGCAGCACGACAGGTCGTGGAGCTGAAGCTTTCTTT. This encodes CASSTTGRGAEAFF. V gene TRBV7-6 combines with J gene TRBJ1-1, with a tentative D call TRBD1 (6 bases). The germline V gene encodes CDR1 SGHVS and CDR2 FNYEAQ. CDR3 size: 14 residues. The V end was cut by 5 bases, the J end by 6 bases, with 16 bases between.

The rearrangement uses TRBV20-1 and TRBJ2-7; tentative D call: TRBD2 (5 bases). This CDR3 is 13 amino acids long. Trimming pared 4 bases from V and 5 bases from J, leaving 15 bases between. CDR1 is DFQATT, CDR2 SNEGSKA, per germline (reference sequence). The CDR3 spells CSAKRSKSHEQYF. CDR3 bases: TGCAGTGCTAAGCGGTCTAAGAGCCACGAGCAGTACTTC.

This clonotype was detected many times. The J gene is TRBJ2-4, the V gene TRBV6-5, with no clear D. The V gene's germline CDR1 is MNHEY and CDR2 SVGAGI. The CDR3 is 13 amino acids. V lost 0 bases and J 12 bases, leaving 12 bases between the germline ends. The CDR3 DNA reads TGTGCCAGCAGTTACTCGAGTAGGGTGGGTCAGTACTTC. Translation gives CASSYSSRVGQYF.

Only a few counts were recorded for this clonotype. V and J are TRBV6-1 and TRBJ1-3; tentatively, D is TRBD1 (5 bases). This CDR3 has 14 amino acids. Looked up from germline, CDR1 is MNHNS and CDR2 is SASEGT. The V gene lost 5 bases and the J gene lost 0 bases, with 8 bases spanning the gap. DNA of the CDR3: TGTGCCAGCAGTCGGGACGGCTCTGGAAACACCATATATTTT. Encoded protein: CASSRDGSGNTIYF.

Many counts were recorded for this clonotype. The CDR3 is CSASEGQGNQPQHF. CDR3 DNA sequence: TGCAGTGCTAGTGAGGGGCAGGGCAATCAGCCCCAGCATTTT. This chain joins TRBV20-1 and TRBJ1-5; possibly TRBD1 for D (5 bases). The CDR3 is made up of 14 amino acids. V lost 3 bases, J lost 2 bases, and 11 bases lay in between. Germline CDR1 DFQATT, CDR2 SNEGSKA (reference sequence).

This clonotype was counted ten times or more. The gene calls are TRBV6-5 and TRBJ2-5, with no clear D. Between the trimmed V and J ends, which lost 0 bases and 5 bases, there was a span of 4 bases. Germline-derived CDR1 and CDR2 are MNHEY and SVGAGI. The CDR3 is 12 residues long. This CDR3 is CASSYSSETQYF. CDR3 nucleotides: TGTGCCAGCAGTTACTCGAGCGAGACCCAGTACTTC.

Many counts were recorded for this clonotype. V gene TRBV6-1 combines with J gene TRBJ1-1; D unclear. V was pared by 4 bases and J by 3 bases, with 12 bases between. Germline CDR1 reads MNHNS; CDR2 reads SASEGT. The CDR3 runs 14 residues. CDR3 in amino acids: CASSGHGGYTEAFF. For the CDR3, the DNA is TGTGCCAGCAGTGGGCACGGAGGCTACACTGAAGCTTTCTTT.

This clonotype was seen many times. The chain joins TRBV29-1 to TRBJ2-3, with TRBD2 identical over 14 bases. CDR1 SQVTM and CDR2 ANQGSEA come from the germline V gene. This CDR3 is built from 17 residues. Trimming removed 1 base from V and 6 bases from J; junction bases left unmatched: 9. The CDR3 DNA follows: TGCAGCGTTGAAGTGAGACTAGCGGGGGGGTCGTCGGATACGCAGTATTTT. Amino acid sequence: CSVEVRLAGGSSDTQYF.

This chain uses TRBV7-8 with TRBJ2-1; TRBD2 aligns across 10 bases. This CDR3 comprises 17 residues. V dropped 4 bases and J dropped 0; count of bases not matched to a gene: 6. CDR1 SGHVS and CDR2 FQNEAQ come from the germline V gene. For the CDR3, the DNA is TGTGCCAGCAGCTCCTATAGCGGGGGGAGCTCCTACAATGAGCAGTTCTTC. This sequence encodes CASSSYSGGSSYNEQFF.

The rearrangement links TRBV19 to TRBJ1-5; D call uncertain. CDR3 length equals 21 residues. Trimming removed 2 bases at V and 5 bases at J, with 31 bases between. The germline V gene encodes CDR1 LNHDA and CDR2 SQIVND (reference sequence). The CDR3 is CASSIRLPGSVLPNFYQPQHF. DNA for the CDR3: TGTGCCAGTAGTATAAGGCTACCGGGATCTGTCCTACCGAACTTTTATCAGCCCCAGCATTTT. The complete variable domain, with remaining parts taken from reference TRBV19 and TRBJ1-5, reads DGGITQSPKYLFRKEGQNVTLSCEQNLNHDAMYWYRQDPGQGLRLIYYSQIVNDFQKGDIAEGYSVSREKKESFPLTVTSAQKNPTAFYLCASSIRLPGSVLPNFYQPQHFGDGTRLSIL.

Worth noting for this clonotype: A much larger clone lies a single base off, so this may be a read error. The rearrangement uses TRBV6-2 or TRBV6-3 and TRBJ1-6; D is undetermined. The CDR3 runs to 14 residues. In germline, CDR1 is MNHEY, CDR2 SVGEGT. The CDR3 region is CVSSEVVSNSPLHF. The CDR3 DNA reads as TGTGTCAGCAGTGAAGTTGTCTCCAATTCACCCCTCCACTTT.